These 13 T cell receptor beta chains came from one sample sequenced in a study of CXCR3-negative and CXCR3-positive naive CD8 T cells. Study-level findings and limits: TRB CDR3s of CXCR3-positive naive cells were more hydrophobic than those of CXCR3-negative naive cells.

Their antigen targets remain unknown. UMI-labeled 5' RACE yielded the TRB cDNA libraries. TCRdb processed the 5' RACE reads again and assigns one entry to each CDR3 protein, with no DNA. This sample's clone table lists some 150,000 distinct CDR3 sequences. Input material: naive CXCR3+ CD8+ T cells from blood. Subset given: CD45RO-CCR7+CD27+CD95- naive CD8+ T cells expressing CXCR3 (TNR3+). These TCRs come from a human donor in good health. Some clones in this sample may be carry-over from other donors' samples.

The rearrangement links TRBV28 to TRBJ2-7; without DNA, the TCRdb call of TRBD1 cannot be checked. Germline CDR1 and CDR2: MDHEN and SYDVKM. This CDR3 spans 14 amino acids. The CDR3 protein is CASSLEGRLDEQYF.

This rearrangement joins TRBV12-3 or TRBV12-4 to TRBJ1-1. The CDR3 totals 12 residues. This CDR3 reads CASSLANTEAFF.

The chain couples TRBV5-1 to TRBJ2-2; the TCRdb D gene call, TRBD1, has no DNA to confirm it. The CDR3 has 16 residues. The germline gives CDR1 SGHRS, CDR2 YFSETQ. CDR3 region: CASNHRDTSNTGELFF. Supplemented by reference TRBV5-1 and TRBJ2-2, the full variable domain reads KAGVTQTPRYLIKTRGQQVTLSCSPISGHRSVSWYQQTPGQGLQFLFEYFSETQRNKGNFPGRFSGRQFSNSRSEMNVSTLELGDSALYLCASNHRDTSNTGELFFGEGSRLTVL.

The chain uses TRBV23-1 and TRBJ1-4; the TCRdb call, TRBD1, lacks DNA for checking. TRBV23-1 is designated an ORF whose function remains uncertain. The CDR3 consists of 15 residues. CDR3 loop: CASNQWSSGNEKLFF.

This chain connects TRBV20-1 to TRBJ1-1; TCRdb gives TRBD1 as the D gene, but with no DNA this cannot be confirmed. There are 16 residues in the CDR3. Germline loops: CDR1 DFQATT, CDR2 SNEGSKA (reference sequence). CDR3 protein: CSARVHGNHMNTEAFF.

This sequence joins TRBV7-8 and TRBJ2-1. Germline CDR1 reads SGHVS; CDR2 reads FQNEAQ. The CDR3 loop spans 12 amino acids. CDR3 sequence reads: CASSSSWDEQFF.

This chain links TRBV7-2 with TRBJ2-3; TCRdb designates TRBD1, a call that cannot be tested without DNA. The CDR3 runs to 13 residues. Germline CDR1 SGHTA, CDR2 FQGNSA. The CDR3 protein is CASSLGAVDTQYF.

The gene calls are TRBV28 and TRBJ1-1; no DNA is available, so the TRBD1 call from TCRdb remains unchecked. Germline V gene data show CDR1 as MDHEN and CDR2 as SYDVKM. CDR3 length: 19 amino acids. The CDR3 loop is CASTLGDRGYGSANTEAFF.

The chain has TRBV7-7 and TRBJ2-5; TCRdb reports TRBD2, a call that lacks DNA to check it against. Germline values: CDR1 SSHAT, CDR2 FNYEAQ (reference sequence). The CDR3 extends over 15 amino acids. The CDR3 region is CASSLGRLEGETQYF.

The V gene is TRBV20-1, the J gene TRBJ2-5; checking the TCRdb D call of TRBD1 is not possible without DNA. This CDR3 is 12 amino acids long. The germline CDR1 and CDR2 sequences are DFQATT and SNEGSKA (reference sequence). The CDR3 sequence: CSARETRETQYF.

J is TRBJ1-1 and V is TRBV7-9; TCRdb's D gene call, TRBD1, goes unchecked for lack of DNA. The CDR3 is 15 amino acids. The germline V gene has CDR1 SEHNR and CDR2 FQNEAQ (reference sequence). CDR3 sequence reads: CASSPRTGGYGEAFF. Together with reference TRBV7-9 and TRBJ1-1, the CDR3 gives the full variable domain: DTGVSQNPRHKITKRGQNVTFRCDPISEHNRLYWYRQTLGQGPEFLTYFQNEAQLEKSRLLSDRFSAERPKGSFSTLEIQRTEQGDSAMYLCASSPRTGGYGEAFFGQGTRLTVV.

The chain couples TRBV10-2 to TRBJ2-5; TCRdb picks TRBD1, but there is no DNA to check that call. CDR3 length: 16 residues. Germline V gene sequence: CDR1 WSHSY, CDR2 SAAADI. The CDR3 loop is CASSDPGGDLQETQYF.

The chain joins TRBV27 to TRBJ2-7. The V gene's germline CDR1 is MNHEY and CDR2 SMNVEV (reference sequence). The CDR3 is 12 residues long. The chain's CDR3 is CASSFPNREQYF.